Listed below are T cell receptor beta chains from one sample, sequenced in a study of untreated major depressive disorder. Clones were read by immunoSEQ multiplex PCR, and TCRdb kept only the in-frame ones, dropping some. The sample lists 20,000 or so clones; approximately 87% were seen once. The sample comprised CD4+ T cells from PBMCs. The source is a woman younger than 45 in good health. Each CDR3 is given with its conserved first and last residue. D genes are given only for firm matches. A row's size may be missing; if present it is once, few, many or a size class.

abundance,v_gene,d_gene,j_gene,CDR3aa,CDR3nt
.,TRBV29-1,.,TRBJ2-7,CSVEIGGSYEQYF,TGCAGCGTTGAAATCGGGGGCTCCTACGAGCAGTACTTC
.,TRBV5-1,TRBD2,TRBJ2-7,CASSGGTSGMGILDEQYF,TGCGCCAGCAGCGGGGGGACTAGCGGGATGGGTATTCTAGACGAGCAGTACTTC
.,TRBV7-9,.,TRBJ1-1,CASSFDSLLEAFF,TGTGCCAGCAGCTTCGACAGTCTACTTGAAGCTTTCTTT
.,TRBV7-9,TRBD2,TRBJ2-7,CASSLSTSGEQYF,TGTGCCAGCAGCTTATCTACTAGCGGCGAGCAGTACTTC
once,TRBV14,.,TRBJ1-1,CASSLRFAPEAFF,TGTGCCAGCAGCCTACGGTTTGCCCCTGAAGCTTTCTTT
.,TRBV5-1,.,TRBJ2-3,CASSLQTGWSDTQYF,TGCGCCAGCAGCTTGCAAACAGGGTGGTCAGATACGCAGTATTTT
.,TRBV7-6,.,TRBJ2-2,CASSPVGAGELFF,TGTGCCAGCAGCCCCGTCGGGGCCGGGGAGCTGTTTTTT
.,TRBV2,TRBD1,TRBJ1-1,CASRDRELNTEAFF,TGTGCCAGCAGAGACAGGGAGTTGAACACTGAAGCTTTCTTT
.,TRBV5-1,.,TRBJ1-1,CASSSVLMNTEAFF,TGCGCCAGCAGTTCCGTACTCATGAACACTGAAGCTTTCTTT
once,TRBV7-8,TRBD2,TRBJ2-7,CASSRLAGGPGSYEQYF,TGTGCCAGCAGCCGACTAGCGGGAGGGCCGGGCTCCTACGAGCAGTACTTC
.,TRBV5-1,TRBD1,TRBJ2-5,CASSGADRAETQYF,TGCGCCAGCAGCGGCGCGGACAGGGCCGAGACCCAGTACTTC
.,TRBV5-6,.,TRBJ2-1,CASSFSVNEQFF,TGTGCCAGCAGCTTTTCCGTGAATGAGCAGTTCTTC
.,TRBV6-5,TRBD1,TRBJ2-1,CATRDRVNENEQFF,TGTGCCACCAGGGACAGGGTAAATGAGAATGAGCAGTTCTTC
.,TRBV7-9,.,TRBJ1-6,CASSLNRQSSYNSPLHF,TGTGCCAGCAGCTTAAATCGGCAGAGCTCCTATAATTCACCCCTCCACTTT
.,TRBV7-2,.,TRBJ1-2,CASSKRNNDPDTYGYTF,TGTGCCAGCAGCAAACGAAACAACGACCCTGATACCTATGGCTACACCTTC
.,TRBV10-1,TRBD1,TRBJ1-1,CASSVLGQGNTEAFF,TGCGCCAGCAGTGTTCTCGGACAGGGGAACACTGAAGCTTTCTTT
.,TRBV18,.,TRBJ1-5,CASSIVQNQPQHF,TGTGCCAGCTCAATAGTGCAGAATCAGCCCCAGCATTTT
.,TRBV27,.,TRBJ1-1,CASSNRVYTEAFF,TGTGCCAGCAGCAATAGAGTCTACACTGAAGCTTTCTTT
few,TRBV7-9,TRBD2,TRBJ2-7,CASSSQFGLAGDYEQYF,TGTGCCAGCAGCTCACAATTTGGACTAGCGGGAGATTACGAGCAGTACTTC